Below, 29 T cell receptor beta chains from the same sample are listed, as sequenced in a study of T-cell reconstitution after alpha-beta-depleted transplantation in children (dated by TCRdb to the mid-2010s). Library preparation was by PCR. Sequenced using an Illumina HiSeq 2500. Molecular barcoding was employed in the preparation of TCR libraries, with unique molecular identifiers being used to normalize TCRbeta repertoire quantification. TCRdb ran its own pipeline on the public reads, namely fastp trimming at Q25 and MiXCR clone calling, and kept in-frame beta chains. Rows are unified per CDR3 protein, each entry keeping the most common DNA and genes. This sample gives fewer than 550,000 distinct CDR3 sequences in total; roughly an eighth of them show up just once. Of the sample, about 15% falls within the top ten clones. The treatment or condition tag for this specimen amounts to: allogeneic hematopoietic cell transplantation with graft depleted of TCRalphabeta T cells and CD19 B cells.

The starting material was PBMCs, mostly from graft donor cells, obtained 180 days after TCRalphabeta/CD19-depleted stem cell transplant. These receptor sequences come from a female patient aged 2 to 10 who had a stem cell transplant for aplastic anemia, so the T cells may come from the graft donor.

The chain has TRBV18 and TRBJ2-1; no reliable D call. The germline V gene has CDR1 KGHSH and CDR2 LQKENI. CDR3 length: 14 amino acids. Trimming took off 0 bases at V and 3 bases at J, with 6 bases between the two ends. Here the CDR3 DNA reads TGTGCCAGCTCACCACCGGCAGTCTACAATGAGCAGTTCTTC. Its protein product is CASSPPAVYNEQFF.

This clonotype was recorded a few times. This rearrangement joins TRBV5-1 to TRBJ2-7, with 8 nucleotides matching TRBD2. The V gene's germline CDR1 is SGHRS and CDR2 YFSETQ. The CDR3 runs 14 residues. V lost 4 bases and J lost 2; bases outside the gene matches: 5. The CDR3 DNA reads as TGCGCCAGCAGCATACTAGCGGAGACCTACGAGCAGTACTTC. Encoded protein: CASSILAETYEQYF.

The V call is TRBV5-6, the J call TRBJ2-3; D uncertain. V lost 4 bases and J 3 bases, leaving 18 bases between the germline ends. Germline V lookup: CDR1 SGHDT, CDR2 YYEEEE. This CDR3 contains 16 residues. In nucleotides, the CDR3 is TGTGCCAGCAGCCTACCGGGTCAAGGATTTACAGATACGCAGTATTTT. Translation gives CASSLPGQGFTDTQYF.

This clonotype has just a few counts. The chain uses TRBV25-1 and TRBJ2-2, with 12 positions matching TRBD2. V was pared by 4 bases and J by 2 bases, with 2 bases of the junction left unmatched. In germline, CDR1 is MGHDK, CDR2 SYGVNS. The CDR3 consists of 16 residues. Here the CDR3 reads CASSATSGSNTGELFF. The CDR3 nucleotides are TGTGCCAGCAGTGCGACTAGCGGGAGTAACACCGGGGAGCTGTTTTTT.

This clonotype was observed a few times. The V call is TRBV15, the J call TRBJ2-7, with 8 nucleotides matching TRBD2. The V gene end was trimmed by 0 bases and the J gene end by 6 bases; junction bases not matched to a gene: 7. Germline CDR1 reads LNHNV; CDR2 reads YYDKDF (reference sequence). The CDR3 runs to 15 residues. CDR3 coding DNA: TGTGCCACCAGCAGAGATCGAAGCGGGAGTAGCGAGCAGTACTTC. Translating gives CATSRDRSGSSEQYF.

This clonotype occurred many times. The chain employs TRBV24-1 and TRBJ2-2; D is perhaps TRBD2 (5 bases). V was cut by 9 bases and J by 2 bases, with 15 bases left in between. This CDR3 is built from 15 residues. Germline V gene lookup returns CDR1 KGHDR and CDR2 SFDVKD. The CDR3 protein is CATCEAGLNTGELFF. Written as DNA, the CDR3 is TGTGCCACCTGCGAGGCGGGCCTCAACACCGGGGAGCTGTTTTTT.

The chain couples TRBV28 to TRBJ2-3, with a possible D match to TRBD1 (5 bases). The V gene lost 3 bases and the J gene lost 8 bases, with 27 bases spanning the gap. CDR3 length: 18 residues. In germline, CDR1 is MDHEN, CDR2 SYDVKM. The DNA for the CDR3 is TGTGCCAGCAGTTTCCCAGACACACTCCGGGTCAGGGATGGTACGCAGTATTTT. Amino acid sequence: CASSFPDTLRVRDGTQYF.

This clonotype was found a few times. This chain joins TRBV2 and TRBJ2-3; 14 bases align to TRBD2. Germline lookup yields CDR1 SNHLY and CDR2 FYNNEI. The junction had 8 bases not matched to a gene; V was cut back by 6 bases and J by 0 bases. The CDR3 has 18 amino acids. DNA for the CDR3: TGTGCCAGCAGCGCTCAAGGACTAGCGGGAGGTAGCACAGATACGCAGTATTTT. Amino acid sequence: CASSAQGLAGGSTDTQYF.

In this sample, this clonotype turned up a few times. This chain links TRBV7-2 with TRBJ2-7; no clear D gene. With 0 bases removed from V and 4 bases from J, the gap between germline ends came to 22 bases. The CDR3 sequence is 18 residues long. The germline gives CDR1 SGHTA, CDR2 FQGNSA. For the CDR3, the DNA is TGTGCCAGCAGCTTAGCTTTTCGTCTTGGCGATACCCCTTACGAGCAGTACTTC. Its translation is CASSLAFRLGDTPYEQYF.

The chain employs TRBV20-1 and TRBJ2-3; D remains ambiguous. The germline V gene has CDR1 DFQATT and CDR2 SNEGSKA (reference sequence). Trimming took 1 base from V and 14 from J, leaving 13 bases between them. The CDR3 loop spans 11 amino acids. The CDR3 DNA reads as TGCAGTGCTAGAGTCGGACCGAGACGGTATTTT. Translated, it gives CSARVGPRRYF.

This clonotype was seen more than once but under ten times. This chain joins TRBV6-6 and TRBJ1-1; D is undetermined. In germline, CDR1 is MNHNY, CDR2 SVGAGI (reference sequence). CDR3 length equals 12 residues. V was cut by 7 bases and J by 3 bases, with 9 bases left in between. The CDR3, as DNA: TGTGCCAGCACAAATTCCCACACTGAAGCTTTCTTT. It yields the protein CASTNSHTEAFF.

This sequence joins TRBV5-8 and TRBJ2-7, with TRBD1 as a possible D gene (6 bases). V gave up 1 base and J gave up 4 bases, with 12 bases separating them. Per germline, CDR1 SGHTS and CDR2 YDEGEE. This CDR3 is built from 14 residues. The DNA of the CDR3 is TGTGCCAGCAGCTTGTGGCAGGGGAAATACGAGCAGTACTTC. Its translation: CASSLWQGKYEQYF.

This clonotype was detected only a few times. V gene TRBV10-1 combines with J gene TRBJ2-2; D gene ambiguous. The CDR3 extends over 13 amino acids. Germline-derived CDR1 and CDR2 are WNHNN and SYGVQD (reference sequence). Trimming took 2 bases from V and 5 from J, leaving 6 bases between them. In nucleotides, the CDR3 is TGCGCCAGCAGTGAGGTGACGACCGGGGAGCTGTTTTTT. Translated, it gives CASSEVTTGELFF.

This clonotype has at least ten counts. The chain uses TRBV7-9 and TRBJ2-3, with a weak D call TRBD1 (5 bases). The CDR3 runs to 14 residues. Germline CDR1 and CDR2: SEHNR and FQNEAQ (reference sequence). V gave up 5 bases and J gave up 3 bases, with 12 bases separating them. CDR3: CASSNLTETDTQYF. In nucleotides, the CDR3 is TGTGCCAGCAGCAACCTGACAGAGACAGATACGCAGTATTTT. Complete variable domain (other parts from reference TRBV7-9 and TRBJ2-3): DTGVSQNPRHKITKRGQNVTFRCDPISEHNRLYWYRQTLGQGPEFLTYFQNEAQLEKSRLLSDRFSAERPKGSFSTLEIQRTEQGDSAMYLCASSNLTETDTQYFGPGTRLTVL.

In this sample, this clonotype turned up a few times. This chain joins TRBV7-6 and TRBJ2-1, with 8 bases aligning to TRBD2. Germline V gene sequence: CDR1 SGHVS, CDR2 FNYEAQ. V was pared by 2 bases and J by 5 bases, with 11 bases of the junction left unmatched. The CDR3 length is 17 residues. The DNA of the CDR3 is TGTGCCAGCAGCTTACGGCCAGCGGGAGTGGATGACAATGAGCAGTTCTTC. It specifies CASSLRPAGVDDNEQFF. Full variable domain (rest looked up from reference TRBV7-6 and TRBJ2-1): GAGVSQSPRYKVTKRGQDVALRCDPISGHVSLYWYRQALGQGPEFLTYFNYEAQQDKSGLPNDRFSAERPEGSISTLTIQRTEQRDSAMYRCASSLRPAGVDDNEQFFGPGTRLTVL.

V gene TRBV28 combines with J gene TRBJ2-1; D gene ambiguous. The germline V and J ends were trimmed by 4 bases and 4 bases, with 14 bases remaining between them. Germline values: CDR1 MDHEN, CDR2 SYDVKM. The CDR3 extends over 15 amino acids. CDR3 sequence reads: CASSSHSDGYNEQFF. In DNA, the CDR3 is TGTGCCAGCAGTTCCCACTCGGACGGGTACAATGAGCAGTTCTTC. Drawing the rest from reference TRBV28 and TRBJ2-1, the complete variable domain is DVKVTQSSRYLVKRTGEKVFLECVQDMDHENMFWYRQDPGLGLRLIYFSYDVKMKEKGDIPEGYSVSREKKERFSLILESASTNQTSMYLCASSSHSDGYNEQFFGPGTRLTVL.

This clonotype occurred a few times. The chain uses TRBV12-3 or TRBV12-4 and TRBJ1-1, with D perhaps matching TRBD1 (6 bases). This CDR3 is built from 13 residues. V was pared by 6 bases and J by 8 bases, with 16 bases between. Written as DNA, the CDR3 is TGTGCCAGCAGCTCACGGACAGCCTGGGAAGCTTTCTTT. Its translation: CASSSRTAWEAFF.

The chain joins TRBV30 to TRBJ2-5, with 9 bases lining up with TRBD2. This CDR3 has 15 residues. The V and J ends lost 2 bases and 3 bases, in that order; junction bases with no gene match: 7. From germline, CDR1 is GTSNPN and CDR2 SVGIG (reference sequence). The CDR3 region has the DNA TGTGCCTGGAGTTATAGCGGGAGAGCAAAAGAGACCCAGTACTTC. Residues: CAWSYSGRAKETQYF.

This clonotype was picked up a small number of times. This sequence joins TRBV7-2 and TRBJ2-7, with a possible D match to TRBD2 (6 bases). This CDR3 is 14 amino acids long. The germline V and J ends were trimmed by 1 base and 6 bases, with 13 bases remaining between them. Germline CDR1 reads SGHTA; CDR2 reads FQGNSA. The CDR3 nucleotides read TGTGCCAGCAGCTTAGGGAGGGGACGTGGCGAGCAGTACGTC. Residues: CASSLGRGRGEQYV.

The rearrangement links TRBV24-1 to TRBJ2-1; TRBD2 aligns across 11 bases. J lost 4 bases, V lost 5 bases, and 3 bases had no gene match. The germline gives CDR1 KGHDR, CDR2 SFDVKD. CDR3 size: 15 residues. CDR3 residues: CATSGGLAVYNEQFF. The CDR3 DNA reads TGTGCCACCAGTGGGGGACTAGCGGTTTACAATGAGCAGTTCTTC.

This clonotype showed up just a few times. The chain combines TRBV4-3 with TRBJ2-3; 7 positions match TRBD2. The CDR3 contains 14 residues. Looked up from germline, CDR1 is LGHNA and CDR2 is YSLEER. Unmatched junction bases numbered 3, after V lost 4 bases and J lost 2 bases. The CDR3 DNA reads TGCGCCAGCAGCCGAAGCGGGACCACAGATACGCAGTATTTT. Its protein product is CASSRSGTTDTQYF.

V and J are TRBV7-2 and TRBJ2-6; no definite D call. Germline CDR1 and CDR2: SGHTA and FQGNSA. Deletions cut 0 bases from V and 3 bases from J, with 3 bases between. The CDR3 is made up of 14 amino acids. CDR3 DNA: TGTGCCAGCAGCTTAGCCGGTGGGGCCAACGTCCTGACTTTC. This encodes CASSLAGGANVLTF.

This clonotype has just a few counts. CDR3 in amino acids: CASTFRAQGEQFF. The CDR3 DNA follows: TGTGCCAGCACCTTCCGGGCCCAGGGTGAGCAGTTCTTC. The genes are TRBV5-6 and TRBJ2-1, with TRBD1 as a possible D gene (5 bases). The CDR3 is 13 amino acids. Germline V gives CDR1 SGHDT, CDR2 YYEEEE. The V end was cut by 6 bases, the J end by 9 bases, with 16 bases between.

This sequence joins TRBV12-3 or TRBV12-4 and TRBJ2-5, with D possibly TRBD2 on 6 matching bases. Between the trimmed V and J ends, which lost 2 bases and 9 bases, there was a span of 19 bases. The CDR3 totals 15 residues. The CDR3, as DNA: TGTGCCAGCAGTTTAAAGCTACCGCCCGGGAGTGCCCAGTACTTC. Protein: CASSLKLPPGSAQYF.

The sample holds a few counts of this clonotype. V usage is TRBV15 and J usage is TRBJ2-3, with D possibly matching TRBD2 (5 bases). The CDR3 totals 12 residues. With 5 bases removed from V and 3 bases from J, the gap between germline ends came to 6 bases. Germline values: CDR1 LNHNV, CDR2 YYDKDF (reference sequence). The CDR3 loop is CATSDYTDTQYF. The CDR3 nucleotides read TGTGCCACCAGCGACTATACAGATACGCAGTATTTT.

Comments on this clonotype: Since a much larger clone is just one base distant, this may be a read error. The CDR3 here is CASTRSSGAETQYF. In DNA, the CDR3 is TGTGCCAGCACTAGATCTAGCGGGGCGGAGACCCAGTACTTC. This chain links TRBV12-3 or TRBV12-4 with TRBJ2-5, with TRBD2 identical over 9 bases. The junction had 8 bases not matched to a gene; V was cut back by 7 bases and J by 5 bases. This CDR3 has 14 amino acids.

A few counts support this clonotype. The chain recombines TRBV18 with TRBJ2-5; D gene ambiguous. V dropped 3 bases and J dropped 0 bases, with 11 bases sitting between them. The CDR3 extends over 15 amino acids. Germline-derived CDR1 and CDR2 are KGHSH and LQKENI. The CDR3 sequence is CASSPTVGYQETQYF. CDR3 sequence (DNA): TGTGCCAGCTCACCGACGGTGGGATACCAAGAGACCCAGTACTTC.

This clonotype showed up many times. The chain employs TRBV7-7 and TRBJ1-5; possibly TRBD1 for D (5 bases). Germline CDR1 and CDR2: SSHAT and FNYEAQ (reference sequence). CDR3 size: 14 residues. The CDR3 here is CASPQGPADQPQHF. The DNA for the CDR3 is TGTGCTAGCCCCCAGGGTCCTGCCGATCAGCCCCAGCATTTT.

This clonotype was picked up a small number of times. The V and J genes are TRBV11-2 and TRBJ2-1; 9 positions agree with TRBD2. In germline, CDR1 is SGHAT, CDR2 FQNNGV. CDR3 length: 19 residues. V was clipped by 3 bases and J by 9 bases; unmatched bases: 21. The CDR3 DNA reads as TGTGCCAGCAGCTTGGGGGGTCTAGCGGGACTGGGCCCCACAATTGAGCAGTTCTTC. Translated, it gives CASSLGGLAGLGPTIEQFF.